The 9 T cell receptor beta chains reported below all come from one sample, sequenced in a study of OX40 agonist ivuxolimab in advanced cancers. Assay used: immunoSEQ multiplex PCR; TCRdb lists only in-frame clones, some missing. Altogether some 82,000 clones are present, approximately 86% being singletons, with the ten largest covering about 0.72%. Sample: CD4+ or CD8+ T cells sorted from blood, taken in a trial of the OX40 agonist ivuxolimab. The receptor source for this set is an adult with an advanced solid tumor such as melanoma, head and neck, liver or kidney cancer.

This clone was recorded once. This CDR3 reads CASSLGREETQYF. In DNA, the CDR3 is TGCGCCAGCAGCTTGGGTAGGGAAGAGACCCAGTACTTC. This chain uses TRBV5-1 with TRBJ2-5; D remains unclear. The CDR3 is 13 amino acids. V was trimmed by 0 bases and J by 3 bases, leaving 6 bases between them. Per germline, CDR1 SGHRS and CDR2 YFSETQ.

The CDR3, as DNA: TGCGCCAGCAGTCAATTTCGGGACAGGGAGGATCAGCCCCAGCATTTT. It yields the protein CASSQFRDREDQPQHF. The J gene is TRBJ1-5, the V gene TRBV23-1; TRBD1 aligns across 9 bases. TRBV23-1 is labeled an ORF, and its function is uncertain. This CDR3 has 16 residues. Trimming cost V 1 base and J 5 bases; bases outside gene matches: 6.

This rearrangement joins TRBV27 to TRBJ1-1; 8 positions match TRBD1. The V and J ends lost 7 bases and 4 bases, in that order; junction bases with no gene match: 8. CDR1 is MNHEY, CDR2 SMNVEV, per germline (reference sequence). The CDR3 runs 14 residues. The chain's CDR3 is CASNNRGSVTEAFF. The CDR3 nucleotides are TGTGCCAGCAATAACAGGGGGTCGGTCACTGAAGCTTTCTTT.

The genes are TRBV28 and TRBJ1-5, with D possibly TRBD1 on 6 matching bases. The V end was cut by 7 bases, the J end by 3 bases, with 13 bases between. The CDR3 spans 14 residues. Germline values: CDR1 MDHEN, CDR2 SYDVKM. The CDR3 DNA is TGTGCCAGCATAGGGGGGGGAACCAATCAGCCCCAGCATTTT. Its protein is CASIGGGTNQPQHF.

The V call is TRBV10-3, the J call TRBJ2-4; no reliable D call. CDR3 size: 17 residues. Germline loops: CDR1 ENHRY, CDR2 SYGVKD. The ends were cut back, 0 bases at V and 0 bases at J, with 12 bases in the middle. In DNA, the CDR3 is TGTGCCATCAGTGAGTCGTCACTCATGATAGCCAAAAACATTCAGTACTTC. Translation: CAISESSLMIAKNIQYF.

V and J are TRBV5-8 and TRBJ2-2, with D tentatively TRBD2 (5 bases). The CDR3 contains 15 residues. The V end was cut by 5 bases, the J end by 5 bases, with 16 bases between. Per the germline V gene, CDR1 is SGHTS and CDR2 is YDEGEE. The CDR3 sequence: CASSLRGRVTGELFF. The DNA for the CDR3 is TGTGCCAGCAGTTTACGAGGGCGGGTAACCGGGGAGCTGTTTTTT.

The chain employs TRBV28 and TRBJ2-1; 8 nucleotides match TRBD2. CDR3 length: 13 amino acids. J gave up 8 bases and V 7 bases, and 7 bases lay outside the gene matches. CDR1 MDHEN and CDR2 SYDVKM come from the germline V gene. The CDR3 DNA is TGTGCCAGCACCCTCGGGGGGGGTGATGAGCAGTTCTTC. It is translated as CASTLGGGDEQFF.

In DNA form, the CDR3 reads TGTGCCAGCAGACCCCGACAGGGGGCAAGTTCACCCCTCCACTTT. It specifies CASRPRQGASSPLHF. The chain is built from TRBV6-5 and TRBJ1-6; TRBD1 matches 10 bases. This CDR3 region has 15 residues. Germline V lookup: CDR1 MNHEY, CDR2 SVGAGI. J gave up 9 bases and V 6 bases, and 8 bases lay outside the gene matches.

This sequence joins TRBV5-5 and TRBJ2-3; D is undetermined. This CDR3 comprises 14 residues. CDR1 is SGHKS and CDR2 is YYEKEE in the germline V gene (reference sequence). Trimming cost V 5 bases and J 3 bases, with 13 bases left between them. CDR3 in amino acids: CASRLSLGTDTQYF. CDR3 DNA sequence: TGTGCCAGCAGACTTTCTCTGGGAACAGATACGCAGTATTTT.